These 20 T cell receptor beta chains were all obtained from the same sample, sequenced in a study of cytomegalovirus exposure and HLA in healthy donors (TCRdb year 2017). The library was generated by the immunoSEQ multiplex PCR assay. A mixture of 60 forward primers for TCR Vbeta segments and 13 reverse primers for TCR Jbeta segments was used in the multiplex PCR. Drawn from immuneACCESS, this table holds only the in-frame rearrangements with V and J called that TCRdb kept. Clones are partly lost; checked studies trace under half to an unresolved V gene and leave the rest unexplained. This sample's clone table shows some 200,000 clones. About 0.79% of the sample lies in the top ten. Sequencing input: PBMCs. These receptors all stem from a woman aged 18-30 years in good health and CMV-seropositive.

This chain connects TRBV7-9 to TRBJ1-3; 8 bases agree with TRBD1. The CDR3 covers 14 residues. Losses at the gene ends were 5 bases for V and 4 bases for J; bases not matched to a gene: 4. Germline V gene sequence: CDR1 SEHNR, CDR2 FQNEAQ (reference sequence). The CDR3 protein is CASSQDREGNTIYF. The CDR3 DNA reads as TGTGCCAGCAGCCAGGACAGGGAGGGAAACACCATATATTTT. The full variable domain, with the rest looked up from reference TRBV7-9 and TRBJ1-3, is DTGVSQNPRHKITKRGQNVTFRCDPISEHNRLYWYRQTLGQGPEFLTYFQNEAQLEKSRLLSDRFSAERPKGSFSTLEIQRTEQGDSAMYLCASSQDREGNTIYFGEGSWLTVV.

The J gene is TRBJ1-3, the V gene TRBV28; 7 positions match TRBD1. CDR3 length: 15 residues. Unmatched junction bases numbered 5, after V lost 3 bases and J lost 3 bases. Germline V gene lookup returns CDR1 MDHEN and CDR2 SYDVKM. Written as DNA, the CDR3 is TGTGCCAGCAGTTTCTCAAGGGGGCTTGGAAACACCATATATTTT. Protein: CASSFSRGLGNTIYF.

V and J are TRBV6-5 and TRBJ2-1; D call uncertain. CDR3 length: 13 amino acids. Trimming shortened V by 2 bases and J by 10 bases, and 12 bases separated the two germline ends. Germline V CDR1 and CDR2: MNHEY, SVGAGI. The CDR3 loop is CASSYLDLGEQFF. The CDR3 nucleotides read TGTGCCAGCAGTTACCTCGACCTCGGGGAGCAGTTCTTC.

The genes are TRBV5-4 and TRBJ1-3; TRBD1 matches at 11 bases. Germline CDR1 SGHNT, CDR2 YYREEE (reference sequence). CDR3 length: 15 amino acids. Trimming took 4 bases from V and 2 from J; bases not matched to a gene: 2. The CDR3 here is CASSRDRGTGNTIYF. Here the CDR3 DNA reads TGTGCCAGCAGCCGGGACAGGGGGACTGGAAACACCATATATTTT.

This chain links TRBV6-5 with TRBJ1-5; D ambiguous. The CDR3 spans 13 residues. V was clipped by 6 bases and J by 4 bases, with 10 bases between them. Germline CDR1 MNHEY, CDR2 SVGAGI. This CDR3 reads CASRRGGNQPQHF. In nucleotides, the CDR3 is TGTGCCAGCAGAAGAGGTGGGAATCAGCCCCAGCATTTT.

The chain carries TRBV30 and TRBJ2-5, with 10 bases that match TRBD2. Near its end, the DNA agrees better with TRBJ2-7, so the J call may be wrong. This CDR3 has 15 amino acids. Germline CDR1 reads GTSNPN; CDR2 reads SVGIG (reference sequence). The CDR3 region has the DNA TGTGCCTGGAGTTGGCTAGCGGGGGCTTCCTACGAGCAGTACTTC. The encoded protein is CAWSWLAGASYEQYF.

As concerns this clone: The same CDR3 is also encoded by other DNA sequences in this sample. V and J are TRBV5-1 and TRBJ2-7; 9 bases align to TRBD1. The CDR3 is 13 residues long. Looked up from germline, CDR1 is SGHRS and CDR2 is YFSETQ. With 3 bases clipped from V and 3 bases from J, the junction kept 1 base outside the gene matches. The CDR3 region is CASSSGQGYEQYF. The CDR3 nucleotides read TGCGCCAGCAGCTCGGGACAGGGCTACGAGCAGTACTTC.

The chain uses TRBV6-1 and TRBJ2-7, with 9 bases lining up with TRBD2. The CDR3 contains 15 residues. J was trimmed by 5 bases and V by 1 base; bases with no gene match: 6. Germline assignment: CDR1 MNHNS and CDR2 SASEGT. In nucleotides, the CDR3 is TGTGCCAGCAGTGAAGGGGCGGGGGGGCCTCACGAGCAGTACTTC. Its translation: CASSEGAGGPHEQYF.

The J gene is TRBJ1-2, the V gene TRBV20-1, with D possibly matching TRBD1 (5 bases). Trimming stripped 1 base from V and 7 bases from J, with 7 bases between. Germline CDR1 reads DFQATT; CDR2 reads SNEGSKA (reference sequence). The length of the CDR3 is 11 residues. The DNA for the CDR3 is TGCAGTGCTAGAGTCGGGGGTGGCTACACCTTC. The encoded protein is CSARVGGGYTF.

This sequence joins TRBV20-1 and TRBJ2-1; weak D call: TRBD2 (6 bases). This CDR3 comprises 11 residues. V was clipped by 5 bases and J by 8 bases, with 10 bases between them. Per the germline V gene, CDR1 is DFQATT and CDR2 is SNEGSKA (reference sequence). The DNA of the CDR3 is TGCAGTGCTGATGGGGAGGATGAGCAGTTCTTC. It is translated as CSADGEDEQFF.

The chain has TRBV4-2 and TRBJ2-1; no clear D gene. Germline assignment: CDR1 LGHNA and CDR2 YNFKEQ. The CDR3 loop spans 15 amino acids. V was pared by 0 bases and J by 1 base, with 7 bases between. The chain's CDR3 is CASSQDLGSYNEQFF. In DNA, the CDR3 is TGTGCCAGCAGCCAAGATCTAGGTTCCTACAATGAGCAGTTCTTC.

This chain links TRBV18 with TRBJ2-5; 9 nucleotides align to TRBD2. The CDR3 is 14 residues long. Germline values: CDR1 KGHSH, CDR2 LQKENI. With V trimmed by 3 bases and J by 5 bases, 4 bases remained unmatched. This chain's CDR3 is CASSPRTSDETQYF. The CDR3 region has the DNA TGTGCCAGCTCACCGAGGACTAGCGATGAGACCCAGTACTTC.

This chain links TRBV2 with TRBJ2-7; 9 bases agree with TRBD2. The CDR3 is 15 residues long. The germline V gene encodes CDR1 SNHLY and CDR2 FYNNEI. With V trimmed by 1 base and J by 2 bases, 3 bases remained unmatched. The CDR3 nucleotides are TGTGCCAGCAGTGAAGTGACTAGCGGCCCCTACGAGCAGTACTTC. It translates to CASSEVTSGPYEQYF.

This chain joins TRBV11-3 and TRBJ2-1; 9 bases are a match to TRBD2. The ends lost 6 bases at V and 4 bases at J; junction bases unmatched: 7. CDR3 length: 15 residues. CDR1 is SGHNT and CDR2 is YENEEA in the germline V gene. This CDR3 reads CASSSGAGGYNEQFF. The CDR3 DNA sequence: TGTGCCAGCAGTTCTGGAGCGGGAGGTTACAATGAGCAGTTCTTC.

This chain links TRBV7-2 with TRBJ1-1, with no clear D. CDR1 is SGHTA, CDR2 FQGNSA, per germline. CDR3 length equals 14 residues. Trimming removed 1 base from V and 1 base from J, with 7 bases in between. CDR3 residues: CASSLVLQNTEAFF. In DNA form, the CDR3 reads TGTGCCAGCAGCTTAGTCTTACAGAACACTGAAGCTTTCTTT.

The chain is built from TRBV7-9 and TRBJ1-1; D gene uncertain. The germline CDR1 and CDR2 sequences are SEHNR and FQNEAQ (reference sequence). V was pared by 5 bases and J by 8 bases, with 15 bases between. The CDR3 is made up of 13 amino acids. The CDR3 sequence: CASSPEAGAEAFF. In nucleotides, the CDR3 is TGTGCCAGCAGCCCCGAGGCGGGAGCAGAAGCTTTCTTT.

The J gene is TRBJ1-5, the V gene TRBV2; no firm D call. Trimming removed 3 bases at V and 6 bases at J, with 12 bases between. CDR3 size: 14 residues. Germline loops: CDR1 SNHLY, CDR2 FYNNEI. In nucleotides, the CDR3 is TGTGCCAGCAGTGATTCTCAGAGGCCTCAGCCCCAGCATTTT. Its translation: CASSDSQRPQPQHF. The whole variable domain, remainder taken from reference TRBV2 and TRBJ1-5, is EPEVTQTPSHQVTQMGQEVILRCVPISNHLYFYWYRQILGQKVEFLVSFYNNEISEKSEIFDDQFSVERPDGSNFTLKIRSTKLEDSAMYFCASSDSQRPQPQHFGDGTRLSIL.

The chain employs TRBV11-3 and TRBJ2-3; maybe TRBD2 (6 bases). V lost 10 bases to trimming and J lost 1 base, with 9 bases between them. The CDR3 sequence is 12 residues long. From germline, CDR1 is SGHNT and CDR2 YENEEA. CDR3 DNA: TGTGCCACCCGCGGGGGCACAGATACGCAGTATTTT. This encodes CATRGGTDTQYF.

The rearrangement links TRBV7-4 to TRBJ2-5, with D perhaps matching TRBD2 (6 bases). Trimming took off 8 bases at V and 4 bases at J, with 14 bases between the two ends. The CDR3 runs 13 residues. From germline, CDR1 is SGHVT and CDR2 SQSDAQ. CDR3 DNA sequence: TGTGCCAGCCCGGAAGGGAGGCCAGAGACCCAGTACTTC. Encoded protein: CASPEGRPETQYF.

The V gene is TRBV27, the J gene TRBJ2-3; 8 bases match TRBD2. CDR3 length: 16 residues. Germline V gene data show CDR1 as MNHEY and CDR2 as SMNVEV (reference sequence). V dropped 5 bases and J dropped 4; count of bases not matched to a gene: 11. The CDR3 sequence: CASSPVGGRFADTQYF. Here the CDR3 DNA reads TGTGCCAGCAGTCCGGTCGGCGGGAGGTTTGCAGATACGCAGTATTTT.